The source of this TCR beta chain is a study of T cells in Graves' hyperthyroidism and ophthalmopathy. The germline V gene encodes CDR1 SNHLY and CDR2 FYNNEI. This CDR3 spans 14 amino acids. Trimming cost V 3 bases and J 4 bases, with 12 bases left between them. There are many counts of this clonotype. Template material for amplifying TCR beta CDR3 regions consisted of RNA transcripts. HTBI primers were the set used in a first-round RT-PCR of the TCR CDR3. Via MiXCR, TCRdb re-called the multiplex PCR reads, giving one row per CDR3 protein. The table records more than 350,000 distinct CDR3 sequences, about 16% of them present only once.

Input material: blood. V usage is TRBV2 and J usage is TRBJ2-5, with D possibly TRBD1 on 6 matching bases. This TCR was sampled from a woman aged 55-75 years with Graves' ophthalmopathy. The CDR3 DNA sequence: TGTGCCAGCAGTGACCGAAGCAGGGGAGAGACCCAGTACTTC. This gives the protein CASSDRSRGETQYF.